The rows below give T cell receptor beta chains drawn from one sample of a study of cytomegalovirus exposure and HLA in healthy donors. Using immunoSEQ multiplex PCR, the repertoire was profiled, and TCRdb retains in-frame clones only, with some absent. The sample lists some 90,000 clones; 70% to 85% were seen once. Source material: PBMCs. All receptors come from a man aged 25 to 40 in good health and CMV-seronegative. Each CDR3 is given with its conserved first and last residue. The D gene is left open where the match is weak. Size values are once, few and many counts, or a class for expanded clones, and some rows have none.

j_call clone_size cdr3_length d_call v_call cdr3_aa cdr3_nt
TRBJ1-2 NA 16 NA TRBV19 CASSRVQGAANYGYTF TGTGCCAGTAGTAGAGTACAGGGAGCGGCTAACTATGGCTACACCTTC
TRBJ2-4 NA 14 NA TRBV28 CASSGGDIGNIQYF TGTGCCAGCAGTGGGGGGGACATCGGGAACATTCAGTACTTC
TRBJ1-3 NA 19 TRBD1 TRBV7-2 CASSLVRTGGVRSGNTIYF TGTGCCAGCAGCTTAGTTAGGACAGGAGGGGTCCGCTCTGGAAACACCATATATTTT
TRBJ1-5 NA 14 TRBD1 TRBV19 CASSQAGGDQPQHF TGTGCCAGTAGTCAGGCAGGGGGTGATCAGCCCCAGCATTTT
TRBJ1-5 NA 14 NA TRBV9 CASSQDRGNQPQHF TGTGCCAGCAGTCAGGACAGAGGAAATCAGCCCCAGCATTTT
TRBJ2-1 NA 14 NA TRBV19 CASSIQLLHNEQFF TGTGCCAGTAGTATTCAACTTCTTCACAATGAGCAGTTCTTC
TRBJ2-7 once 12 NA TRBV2 CASSGTVNGQYF TGTGCCAGCAGTGGGACAGTCAACGGGCAGTACTTC
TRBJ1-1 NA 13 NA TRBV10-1 CASSESGTPEAFF TGCGCCAGCAGTGAGTCGGGGACACCTGAAGCTTTCTTT
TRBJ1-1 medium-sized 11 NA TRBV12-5 CASGRDTEAFF TGTGCTAGTGGTCGTGACACTGAAGCTTTCTTT
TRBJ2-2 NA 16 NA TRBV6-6 CASSYPGGPNTGELFF TGTGCCAGCAGTTACCCCGGGGGACCAAACACCGGGGAGCTGTTTTTT
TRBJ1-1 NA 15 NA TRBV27 CASKPSPGMNTEAFF TGTGCCAGCAAACCATCGCCGGGTATGAACACTGAAGCTTTCTTT
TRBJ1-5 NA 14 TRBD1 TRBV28 CASVGRQGFQPQHF TGTGCCAGCGTTGGGAGACAGGGTTTTCAGCCCCAGCATTTT
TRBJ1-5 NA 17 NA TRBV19 CASSMFRGSFGNQPQHF TGTGCCAGTAGTATGTTCAGGGGCTCATTCGGCAATCAGCCCCAGCATTTT
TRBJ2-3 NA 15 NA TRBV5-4 CASSLKAPYADTQYF TGTGCCAGCAGCTTGAAAGCGCCATATGCAGATACGCAGTATTTT
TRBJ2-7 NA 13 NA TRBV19 CASSIEAQYEQYF TGTGCCAGTAGTATCGAGGCACAATACGAGCAGTACTTC
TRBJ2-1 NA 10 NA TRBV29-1 CSVEAPGQFF TGCAGCGTTGAAGCCCCAGGTCAGTTCTTC
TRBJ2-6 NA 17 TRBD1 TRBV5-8 CASSLSAGGAGANVLTF TGTGCCAGCAGCTTATCGGCAGGGGGCGCTGGGGCCAACGTCCTGACTTTC